This T cell receptor (beta chain) came from a study of blood T cell repertoires in COVID-19. Study at large: COVID-19 samples collected from the United States, Italy and Spain covered acute and convalescent phases. T cells, B-cell-depleted T cells, or PBMCs provided the cDNA or gDNA that served as material.

The CDR3 runs to 16 residues. The V segment lost 1 base and the J segment 6 bases; nucleotides outside the gene matches: 8. Per germline, CDR1 MGHRA and CDR2 YSYEKL. Authors' analysis steps: Amplification of reference gene primers provided the estimated nucleated cell counts. Sequencing was performed with immunoSEQ multiplex PCR; in TCRdb, only in-frame clones are kept and a portion is missing. The DNA gave D and trimming, while V, J and clone size come from that table. The table shows 66,000 or so clones, with 85% to 90% occurring only once. The rearrangement joins TRBV4-1 to TRBJ2-3, with 9 bases fitting TRBD1. This sequence originates from a man aged 50 or older with active COVID-19. Sequences were obtained from peripheral blood. The CDR3 sequence is CASSQATTGGFDTQYF. The CDR3 region has the DNA TGCGCCAGCAGCCAAGCCACGACAGGGGGGTTTGATACGCAGTATTTT.